By frequency, the clone carrying this T cell receptor (beta chain) is medium-sized. The antigen remains undetermined. The sample comes from a study of T cells expressing NK-cell markers. As for the study in general: The TCR beta repertoires were obtained from sorted CD3+CD56+NKG2C+, CD3+CD56+NKG2C- and CD3+CD56-NKG2C+ T cells. Most of the eight sequenced donors tested HCMV-seropositive; one tested seronegative. Overall study results and limits: A handful of donors showed these clonotypes also leading the CD3+CD56-NKG2C+ fraction.

TCRdb re-analyzed the 5' RACE reads; it lists each CDR3 protein once, without DNA. The sample includes several thousand distinct CDR3 sequences. The TCR sequence derives from a man aged 18 to 69 in good health. Source material: blood T cells: a sorted CD56 or NKG2C T cell subset, CD4+ or CD8+ T cells, or bulk PBMC T cells (not recorded which).

CDR3: CASSEQGDTGELFF. This chain uses TRBV6-1 with TRBJ2-2; the TCRdb call, TRBD1, lacks DNA for checking. Germline CDR1 reads MNHNS; CDR2 reads SASEGT. The length of the CDR3 is 14 residues.